The 17 T cell receptor beta chains reported below all come from one sample, sequenced in a study of T cells after posttransplantation cyclophosphamide. The naive gate required viable CD3+CD4+ or CD3+CD8+ cells with CCR7+CD45RA+CD45RO-CD95-CD27+CD28+ phenotype. Produced via immunoSEQ multiplex PCR; TCRdb's table is partial and in-frame only. The sample lists roughly 30,000 clones, about 89% occurring once. The sequenced sample was naive CD4+ T cells sorted from PBMCs. The source of these receptors is a woman aged 60-70 years in good health, CMV-negative, and a related stem cell transplant donor.

This chain joins TRBV7-3 and TRBJ1-1; possible D gene TRBD1, 6 bases. V lost 5 bases, J lost 1 base, and 8 bases lay in between. Per germline, CDR1 SGHTA and CDR2 FQGTGA. This CDR3 region has 13 residues. The CDR3, as DNA: TGTGCCAGCAGCCCCAGGGGGAACACTGAAGCTTTCTTT. Translated, it gives CASSPRGNTEAFF.

This rearrangement joins TRBV29-1 to TRBJ1-1, with D uncertain. This CDR3 is built from 13 residues. Deletions cut 3 bases from V and 3 bases from J, with 11 bases between. Germline V gives CDR1 SQVTM, CDR2 ANQGSEA. The CDR3 DNA sequence: TGCAGCGTTGATTGGCAGGATTACACTGAAGCTTTCTTT. Protein product: CSVDWQDYTEAFF. The variable domain in full, with the rest retrieved from reference TRBV29-1 and TRBJ1-1, is SAVISQKPSRDICQRGTSLTIQCQVDSQVTMMFWYRQQPGQSLTLIATANQGSEATYESGFVIDKFPISRPNLTFSTLTVSNMSPEDSSIYLCSVDWQDYTEAFFGQGTRLTVV.

This clone was picked up one time. The J gene is TRBJ1-5, the V gene TRBV19; 7 bases fit TRBD1. V shed 4 bases and J 2 bases; nucleotides not matched to a gene: 8. Germline CDR1 and CDR2: LNHDA and SQIVND (reference sequence). This CDR3 comprises 16 residues. The CDR3 coding sequence is TGTGCCAGTAGTACCCCCGGACAGGCCGGCAATCAGCCCCAGCATTTT. It translates to CASSTPGQAGNQPQHF. The variable domain in full, completed from reference TRBV19 and TRBJ1-5, reads DGGITQSPKYLFRKEGQNVTLSCEQNLNHDAMYWYRQDPGQGLRLIYYSQIVNDFQKGDIAEGYSVSREKKESFPLTVTSAQKNPTAFYLCASSTPGQAGNQPQHFGDGTRLSIL.

Concerning this clone: Other DNA sequences in the same sample also yield this CDR3. This sequence joins TRBV19 and TRBJ2-7; 7 nucleotides match TRBD1. V lost 5 bases and J lost 5; bases outside the gene matches: 12. The CDR3 loop spans 15 amino acids. Looked up from germline, CDR1 is LNHDA and CDR2 is SQIVND (reference sequence). The CDR3 protein is CASSPAGGFVDEQYF. The CDR3 DNA is TGTGCCAGTAGTCCGGCAGGGGGTTTTGTAGACGAGCAGTACTTC. The full variable domain, its missing parts supplied by reference TRBV19 and TRBJ2-7, is DGGITQSPKYLFRKEGQNVTLSCEQNLNHDAMYWYRQDPGQGLRLIYYSQIVNDFQKGDIAEGYSVSREKKESFPLTVTSAQKNPTAFYLCASSPAGGFVDEQYFGPGTRLTVT.

The chain employs TRBV9 and TRBJ2-1; 7 bases align to TRBD1. V was clipped by 0 bases and J by 9 bases; unmatched bases: 3. The length of the CDR3 is 13 residues. CDR1 is SGDLS, CDR2 YYNGEE, per germline. The CDR3 DNA is TGTGCCAGCAGCGTAGGACAGGGAAGTGAGCAGTTCTTC. This codes for CASSVGQGSEQFF.

This clone was counted between two and nine times. The chain combines TRBV6-5 with TRBJ1-2; tentative D call: TRBD1 (5 bases). The V and J ends lost 10 bases and 3 bases respectively, with 15 bases between them. Germline CDR1 MNHEY, CDR2 SVGAGI. The CDR3 is 13 amino acids. In nucleotides, the CDR3 is TGTGCCACCCTGCCTGGCAGGGACTATGGCTACACCTTC. Amino acid sequence: CATLPGRDYGYTF.

The chain carries TRBV7-9 and TRBJ2-3, with a possible D match to TRBD2 (6 bases). The CDR3 runs to 16 residues. Germline V lookup: CDR1 SEHNR, CDR2 FQNEAQ (reference sequence). V dropped 6 bases and J dropped 4 bases, with 20 bases sitting between them. CDR3 sequence reads: CASSSGTGRLADTQYF. The DNA for the CDR3 is TGTGCCAGCAGTTCCGGGACTGGAAGACTGGCAGATACGCAGTATTTT. Full variable domain (remainder filled in from reference TRBV7-9 and TRBJ2-3): DTGVSQNPRHKITKRGQNVTFRCDPISEHNRLYWYRQTLGQGPEFLTYFQNEAQLEKSRLLSDRFSAERPKGSFSTLEIQRTEQGDSAMYLCASSSGTGRLADTQYFGPGTRLTVL.

The chain recombines TRBV28 with TRBJ2-7, with 11 bases lining up with TRBD2. J was trimmed by 4 bases and V by 8 bases; bases with no gene match: 4. Germline V gene sequence: CDR1 MDHEN, CDR2 SYDVKM. The CDR3 length is 13 residues. The CDR3 sequence: CASHTSGRYEQYF. The CDR3 region has the DNA TGTGCCAGCCATACTAGCGGGAGATACGAGCAGTACTTC. The variable domain in full, with the rest retrieved from reference TRBV28 and TRBJ2-7, is DVKVTQSSRYLVKRTGEKVFLECVQDMDHENMFWYRQDPGLGLRLIYFSYDVKMKEKGDIPEGYSVSREKKERFSLILESASTNQTSMYLCASHTSGRYEQYFGPGTRLTVT.

V gene TRBV7-2 combines with J gene TRBJ1-1; a weak D match, TRBD1 (6 bases). V was clipped by 8 bases and J by 7 bases, with 17 bases between them. This CDR3 has 13 residues. Germline CDR1 and CDR2: SGHTA and FQGNSA. CDR3 bases: TGTGCCAGCCACCGGGGAGGGGGTGGTGAAGCTTTCTTT. Translated: CASHRGGGGEAFF.

V is TRBV19 and J is TRBJ1-2; 8 bases line up with TRBD1. There are 14 residues in the CDR3. Germline V gives CDR1 LNHDA, CDR2 SQIVND (reference sequence). V shed 7 bases, J shed 1 base, and the junction held 5 bases outside the gene matches. CDR3 sequence: CASTQGAYNYGYTF. CDR3 DNA: TGTGCCAGTACTCAGGGGGCTTATAACTATGGCTACACCTTC.

This chain connects TRBV11-2 to TRBJ2-3, with D perhaps matching TRBD2 (5 bases). The CDR3 is 14 residues long. CDR1 and CDR2 (germline): SGHAT, FQNNGV. V was cut by 7 bases and J by 3 bases, with 14 bases left in between. CDR3 residues: CASNLYRDTDTQYF. CDR3 DNA sequence: TGTGCCAGCAACCTTTATCGGGATACAGATACGCAGTATTTT. Full variable domain (missing parts from reference TRBV11-2 and TRBJ2-3): EAGVAQSPRYKIIEKRQSVAFWCNPISGHATLYWYQQILGQGPKLLIQFQNNGVVDDSQLPKDRFSAERLKGVDSTLKIQPAKLEDSAVYLCASNLYRDTDTQYFGPGTRLTVL.

This chain joins TRBV5-1 and TRBJ1-1; TRBD1 matches at 7 bases. Germline CDR1 is SGHRS and CDR2 is YFSETQ. V trimming: 6 bases; J trimming: 0 bases; junction bases outside the gene matches: 5. The CDR3 is 14 amino acids. CDR3 nucleotides: TGCGCCAGCAACTTACAGGGGTTGAACACTGAAGCTTTCTTT. Protein product: CASNLQGLNTEAFF.

The V and J genes are TRBV30 and TRBJ2-1, with D uncertain. The germline V and J ends were trimmed by 0 bases and 7 bases, with 7 bases remaining between them. Germline lookup yields CDR1 GTSNPN and CDR2 SVGIG (reference sequence). The CDR3 length is 12 residues. CDR3 sequence (DNA): TGTGCCTGGAGTGTACAGCTGAATGAGCAGTTCTTC. It is translated as CAWSVQLNEQFF. Full variable domain (outside the CDR3, taken from reference TRBV30 and TRBJ2-1): SQTIHQWPATLVQPVGSPLSLECTVEGTSNPNLYWYRQAAGRGLQLLFYSVGIGQISSEVPQNLSASRPQDRQFILSSKKLLLSDSGFYLCAWSVQLNEQFFGPGTRLTVL.

The chain recombines TRBV30 with TRBJ2-2, with 10 nucleotides matching TRBD2. The CDR3 loop spans 17 amino acids. Germline trimming cut 3 bases from V and 1 base from J; bases unmatched to any gene: 8. Germline assignment: CDR1 GTSNPN and CDR2 SVGIG (reference sequence). Here the CDR3 reads CAWRQGASGRNTGELFF. CDR3 DNA: TGTGCCTGGAGGCAGGGGGCTAGCGGGAGGAACACCGGGGAGCTGTTTTTT.

The chain uses TRBV14 and TRBJ2-1, with D hard to call. Germline loops: CDR1 SGHDN, CDR2 FVKESK. The germline V and J ends were trimmed by 1 base and 7 bases, with 14 bases remaining between them. The length of the CDR3 is 15 residues. The CDR3 sequence is CASSQVHSWANEQFF. CDR3 nucleotides: TGTGCCAGCAGCCAAGTCCACTCTTGGGCGAATGAGCAGTTCTTC.

The chain employs TRBV6-6 and TRBJ2-4; D is ambiguous. Looked up from germline, CDR1 is MNHNY and CDR2 is SVGAGI (reference sequence). V lost 3 bases and J lost 0, with 9 bases in between. The CDR3 length is 15 residues. In DNA form, the CDR3 reads TGTGCCAGCAGTTATACAGCACTAGCCAAAAACATTCAGTACTTC. Protein: CASSYTALAKNIQYF.

The V gene is TRBV10-1, the J gene TRBJ1-3, with a weak D call TRBD1 (5 bases). The V end lost 0 bases, the J end lost 2 bases, and 11 bases lay between the germline ends. The germline gives CDR1 WNHNN, CDR2 SYGVQD (reference sequence). This CDR3 has 16 residues. The chain's CDR3 is CASSESPGITGNTIYF. The CDR3, as DNA: TGCGCCAGCAGTGAGTCGCCAGGGATAACTGGAAACACCATATATTTT.